This T cell receptor beta chain originates from a study of shared clonotypes between healthy human individuals (dated by TCRdb to about 2020). Regarding the study in general: The cohort comprised two women and a few men aged 18 to 49 years. For each donor, CD4 naive and CD4 memory were each given three plates, CD8 naive was given two plates, and CD8 memory was given one plate. To estimate repertoire size and how much clonotypes are shared between individuals, the study performed deep sequencing of blood TCR repertoires from 4 to 6 healthy adults. Different laboratories and diverse techniques were used to prepare libraries and sequence TCR repertoires, to increase sequencing depth and limit assay-specific biases. Leukapheresis yielded between about 0.8 and 9.5 billion PBMCs per donor.

This clone was counted a single time. Its antigen has not been determined. No base-level quality is on record; no much larger clone is a single base apart. Its CDR3 holds 14 amino acids, cysteine through phenylalanine. The kept DNA is CDR3 alone, 42 bases in frame from the first base. Trimmed from V: 4 bases; trimmed from J: 4 bases; junction bases lacking a gene match: 4. Per the germline V gene (reference sequence), SGHNT is the CDR1 and YYREEE is the CDR2. TCR CDR3 regions were amplified from genomic DNA by multiplex PCR using the deep immunoSEQ assay. Genomic DNA extracted from each cell subset was distributed evenly over all wells of several immunoSEQ 96-well plates, and each plate served as one replicate. Each replicate PCR for sorted subsets received approximately 220 ng genomic DNA, equal to roughly 33,000 T cell genomes. Purified libraries were quantified with a Qubit 3.0 fluorometer, sized on a Bioanalyzer 2100, and re-quantified with the KAPA Library Quantification kit. Every immunoSEQ 96-well plate was sequenced on a separate single-read 150-cycle Illumina NextSeq 550 flow cell. The authors' pipeline ran thus. Because the immunoSEQ output included only junctional sequences and no quality scores, the filtering could not be the same as the filtering used for full-length reads. To assign V/J genes and CDR3, sequences were annotated against IMGT germline references using PyIR, a Python wrapper for IgBLAST v1.9. Reads were filtered out if the reads had weak V/J assignments (E-value above 1e-6), no CDR3, stop codons, out-of-frame junctions, or ambiguous translated residues. A V3J clonotype was defined by an identical inferred V gene, J gene, and CDR3 amino acid sequence. Percentage overlap between repertoires was calculated by dividing the number of shared unique clonotypes by the size of the smaller repertoire. Three approaches were used to assess repertoire richness: RTK rarefaction, the Chao1 estimator, and Recon v2.1 estimates of unobserved clonotypes. OLGA was used to compute generation probabilities for all TCRbeta clonotypes that the gDNA method yielded from a handful of donors. TCRdb retrieved this table from immuneACCESS and kept in-frame rearrangements only. Not all clones are present; in checked studies, unresolved V genes account for under half, and no reason is known for the remainder. V and J calls and clone size follow that table, whereas D and trimming were derived from the DNA. This sample is represented by 2,500,000 or so clones; roughly nine tenths of them were singletons. The ten largest clonotypes hold roughly 0.15% of the sample.

The donors were healthy, HIV-negative adults with no recently reported acute infections or vaccinations. All donors were Caucasian adults living in Nashville, Tennessee, USA. CD4+ T cells were enriched through magnetic negative selection, after which naive cells were positively selected on CD45RA and the remaining negative fraction served as the memory subset. Blood was obtained by leukapheresis, after which PBMCs were separated by Ficoll-Histopaque density gradient centrifugation and cryopreserved in liquid nitrogen vapor phase. Purity and quantity of every magnetically sorted T cell population were checked by analytical flow cytometry. Genomic DNA was isolated from each sorted fraction and quantified by UV absorbance on a Nanodrop 2000c. Paper-wide results and their limitations: When a few donors were compared, the shared fraction of clonotypes was 5% to 6.5% for naive CD4, 3.5% to 4% for naive CD8, more than 2% for memory CD4, and under 0.5% for memory CD8. Larger estimated clonotype richness was generally found for naive subsets than for memory subsets. Because the study included only a small number of donors, the genetic and exposure-history diversity represented was limited. Incomplete sequencing was indicated by rarefaction of sorted-subset datasets, despite the large sequencing depth. Pairwise subsampling indicated that sequencing depth was expected to affect the degree of clonotype sharing among donors. Sampling was limited to blood, and TCR repertoires in tissue likely differ from TCR repertoires in blood. Higher generation probabilities were observed for clonotypes shared by all four sorted-subset donors than for non-shared clonotypes.

The sequence links TRBV5-4 to TRBJ2-2; 7 central nucleotides agree with TRBD1. Sample: naive CD4+ T cells sorted from blood. According to the study, the label for this sample's cell subset or site signals: CD45RA+ positively selected. This clonotype was sampled from a man aged 18 to 35 in good health. The nucleotides read TGTGCCAGCAGCAACAGGACAGGCACCGGGGAGCTGTTTTTT. Its amino acids are CASSNRTGTGELFF.